These 32 T cell receptor beta chains were sequenced from one sample in a study of cytomegalovirus exposure and HLA in healthy donors. The PCR ran on 60 Vbeta and 13 Jbeta primers. The assay was immunoSEQ multiplex PCR, and TCRdb's table has in-frame clones only and misses some. Of some 150,000 clones in the sample, under 75% were seen once. The sample was PBMCs. Receptors originate from a woman in her thirties or forties in good health and CMV-seronegative.

In DNA form, the CDR3 reads TGTGCCAGCAGGTGGGGGGATGGCTACACCTTC. The encoded protein is CASRWGDGYTF. The genes are TRBV9 and TRBJ1-2, with a tentative D call TRBD1 (5 bases). CDR1 and CDR2 from the germline V gene are SGDLS and YYNGEE. The germline V and J ends were trimmed by 5 bases and 6 bases, with 8 bases remaining between them. This CDR3 region has 11 residues. Full variable domain (missing parts from reference TRBV9 and TRBJ1-2): DSGVTQTPKHLITATGQRVTLRCSPRSGDLSVYWYQQSLDQGLQFLIQYYNGEERAKGNILERFSAQQFPDLHSELNLSSLELGDSALYFCASRWGDGYTFGSGTRLTVV.

The chain recombines TRBV5-6 with TRBJ2-1; 12 bases map to TRBD2. This CDR3 comprises 16 residues. With 1 base clipped from V and 8 bases from J, the junction kept 7 bases outside the gene matches. Per germline, CDR1 SGHDT and CDR2 YYEEEE. The CDR3 is CASSLRRLAGGDEQFF. CDR3 in DNA: TGTGCCAGCAGCTTGCGGCGGCTAGCGGGGGGGGATGAGCAGTTCTTC.

The V call is TRBV21-1, the J call TRBJ2-7; TRBD1, the table's D call, lacks a check against the DNA. TRBV21-1 is marked as a pseudogene. CDR3 size: 14 residues. Here the CDR3 reads CASSPGRKVYEQYF. The CDR3 coding sequence is TGTGCCAGCAGCCCTGGCCGAAAAGTCTACGAGCAGTACTTC.

A few counts support this clone. The chain has TRBV27 and TRBJ2-7; D is unclear. V lost 3 bases, J lost 0 bases, and 15 bases lay in between. Germline CDR1 MNHEY, CDR2 SMNVEV (reference sequence). The CDR3 length is 16 residues. CDR3 sequence: CASSFLGTLSSYEQYF. In DNA, the CDR3 is TGTGCCAGCAGTTTCCTGGGCACCCTTAGCTCCTACGAGCAGTACTTC.

The chain uses TRBV27 and TRBJ2-1; D is unresolved. CDR1 is MNHEY and CDR2 is SMNVEV in the germline V gene (reference sequence). V was clipped by 2 bases and J by 13 bases, with 15 bases between them. This CDR3 region has 13 residues. This CDR3 is CASSLATGLEQFF. DNA of the CDR3: TGTGCCAGCAGTTTAGCGACTGGCTTGGAACAGTTCTTC.

This clone was seen just once. The V call is TRBV9, the J call TRBJ2-3; 11 bases match TRBD2. The germline V gene has CDR1 SGDLS and CDR2 YYNGEE. V was pared by 2 bases and J by 5 bases, with 4 bases of the junction left unmatched. The CDR3 consists of 15 residues. The CDR3, as DNA: TGTGCCAGCAGCGTTCTAGCGGGGGGCCGAGATACGCAGTATTTT. This sequence encodes CASSVLAGGRDTQYF.

The rearrangement uses TRBV6-5 and TRBJ1-6; 7 nucleotides line up with TRBD1. The trim removed 0 bases at V and 7 bases at J, leaving 3 bases unmatched. The CDR3 is made up of 15 amino acids. Germline assignment: CDR1 MNHEY and CDR2 SVGAGI. CDR3 loop: CASSYSDRTNSPLHF. CDR3 sequence (DNA): TGTGCCAGCAGTTACTCGGACAGGACCAATTCACCCCTCCACTTT.

V usage is TRBV5-8 and J usage is TRBJ1-5, with TRBD1 identical over 7 bases. Germline V gene lookup returns CDR1 SGHTS and CDR2 YDEGEE. The CDR3 has 14 amino acids. The V segment lost 3 bases and the J segment 10 bases; nucleotides outside the gene matches: 10. The CDR3, as DNA: TGTGCCAGCAGCTCCCCCGACAGGGAACCTCCCCAGCATTTT. Translated, it gives CASSSPDREPPQHF. Supplemented by reference TRBV5-8 and TRBJ1-5, the full variable domain reads EAGVTQSPTHLIKTRGQQATLRCSPISGHTSVYWYQQALGLGLQFLLWYDEGEERNRGNFPPRFSGRQFPNYSSELNVNALELEDSALYLCASSSPDREPPQHFGDGTRLSIL.

The rearrangement uses TRBV27 and TRBJ1-2, with 9 bases lining up with TRBD1. This CDR3 contains 16 residues. Unmatched junction bases numbered 11, after V lost 5 bases and J lost 4 bases. The germline V gene has CDR1 MNHEY and CDR2 SMNVEV (reference sequence). The CDR3 bases are TGTGCCAGCAGTCTCCGAACCGGGACAGGGATCTATGGCTACACCTTC. Its protein is CASSLRTGTGIYGYTF.

Concerning this clone: The sample holds other DNA sequences that translate to the same CDR3. V and J are TRBV15 and TRBJ1-1; 7 bases agree with TRBD1. The V gene's germline CDR1 is LNHNV and CDR2 YYDKDF (reference sequence). Trimming removed 5 bases from V and 3 bases from J; junction bases left unmatched: 3. The CDR3 contains 13 residues. The CDR3 loop is CATSRDRDTEAFF. DNA of the CDR3: TGTGCCACCAGCCGGGACAGAGACACTGAAGCTTTCTTT.

The V call is TRBV27, the J call TRBJ1-5; D is undetermined. CDR1 is MNHEY and CDR2 is SMNVEV in the germline V gene (reference sequence). The ends were cut back, 6 bases at V and 1 base at J, with 10 bases in the middle. The CDR3 runs 14 residues. Here the CDR3 reads CASRAGLSNQPQHF. Here the CDR3 DNA reads TGTGCCAGCAGGGCAGGACTAAGCAATCAGCCCCAGCATTTT.

The genes are TRBV25-1 and TRBJ2-7; a possible D gene is TRBD1 (5 bases). The CDR3 is 14 amino acids. V lost 1 base to trimming and J lost 0 bases, with 7 bases between them. Germline values: CDR1 MGHDK, CDR2 SYGVNS. The CDR3 DNA reads TGTGCCAGCAGTGAATTAGGGGACTCCTACGAGCAGTACTTC. Residues: CASSELGDSYEQYF.

CDR3 amino acids: CASSSTRRGGEARETFF. The CDR3 DNA follows: TGTGCCAGCAGCAGTACAAGACGAGGGGGCGAAGCACGCGAAACTTTCTTT. This chain connects TRBV5-6 to TRBJ1-1; TRBD1 matches at 7 bases. V shed 4 bases, J shed 12 bases, and the junction held 24 bases outside the gene matches. Germline V lookup: CDR1 SGHDT, CDR2 YYEEEE. This CDR3 is built from 17 residues. Filled out from reference TRBV5-6 and TRBJ1-1, the complete variable domain reads DAGVTQSPTHLIKTRGQQVTLRCSPKSGHDTVSWYQQALGQGPQFIFQYYEEEERQRGNFPDRFSGHQFPNYSSELNVNALLLGDSALYLCASSSTRRGGEARETFFGQGTRLTVV.

As for this clone: The same CDR3 also results from other DNA sequences found in this sample. The chain recombines TRBV7-3 with TRBJ1-1; maybe TRBD1 (6 bases). Germline V gives CDR1 SGHTA, CDR2 FQGTGA. The V end was cut by 3 bases, the J end by 1 base, with 6 bases between. This CDR3 region has 13 residues. The CDR3 loop reads CASSLDRNTEAFF. The DNA for the CDR3 is TGTGCCAGCAGCTTGGACAGGAACACTGAAGCTTTCTTT.

V and J are TRBV10-3 and TRBJ1-2, with TRBD1 matching 9 bases. There are 16 residues in the CDR3. CDR1 is ENHRY and CDR2 is SYGVKD in the germline V gene. J lost 4 bases, V lost 6 bases, and 12 bases had no gene match. The CDR3 sequence: CAIRGTGNLPVYGYTF. DNA of the CDR3: TGTGCCATCAGAGGGACAGGGAACCTTCCCGTCTATGGCTACACCTTC.

The chain couples TRBV7-2 to TRBJ2-7; 8 nucleotides match TRBD2. J gave up 7 bases and V 5 bases, and 19 bases lay outside the gene matches. The germline V gene encodes CDR1 SGHTA and CDR2 FQGNSA. The CDR3 is 17 residues long. The CDR3 sequence: CASSPTKRAGGRWEQYF. The CDR3 coding sequence is TGTGCCAGCAGCCCGACTAAGAGGGCGGGGGGCCGCTGGGAGCAGTACTTC. Together with reference TRBV7-2 and TRBJ2-7, the CDR3 gives the full variable domain: GAGVSQSPSNKVTEKGKDVELRCDPISGHTALYWYRQSLGQGLEFLIYFQGNSAPDKSGLPSDRFSAERTGGSVSTLTIQRTQQEDSAVYLCASSPTKRAGGRWEQYFGPGTRLTVT.

This clone was picked up a small number of times. The chain employs TRBV5-4 and TRBJ2-7, with TRBD1 identical over 10 bases. V gave up 3 bases and J gave up 9 bases; unmatched junction bases: 9. CDR3 length: 14 residues. Germline CDR1 and CDR2: SGHNT and YYREEE (reference sequence). The CDR3 DNA follows: TGTGCCAGCAGCTCTAGGACAGGGGGGGATGTGCAGTACTTC. This codes for CASSSRTGGDVQYF.

The chain employs TRBV9 and TRBJ2-7; 11 nucleotides align to TRBD2. The V gene end was trimmed by 0 bases and the J gene end by 2 bases; junction bases not matched to a gene: 4. Germline CDR1 SGDLS, CDR2 YYNGEE. The CDR3 is made up of 16 amino acids. In nucleotides, the CDR3 is TGTGCCAGCAGCGTAGGCCCACTAGCGGGGGCCTACGAGCAGTACTTC. It yields the protein CASSVGPLAGAYEQYF.

The chain combines TRBV11-2 with TRBJ1-4, with a tentative D call TRBD1 (5 bases). The CDR3 has 14 residues. The V and J ends lost 5 bases and 6 bases respectively, with 13 bases between them. Looked up from germline, CDR1 is SGHAT and CDR2 is FQNNGV. CDR3 loop: CASSTRQSHEKLFF. The CDR3 nucleotides are TGTGCCAGCAGCACTCGACAGAGCCATGAAAAACTGTTTTTT.

The chain recombines TRBV28 with TRBJ1-4; D remains ambiguous. Trimming removed 3 bases from V and 0 bases from J, with 11 bases in between. The CDR3 loop spans 16 amino acids. Germline V gives CDR1 MDHEN, CDR2 SYDVKM. The CDR3 DNA is TGTGCCAGCAGTTTGGAGGGAGTTGCAACTAATGAAAAACTGTTTTTT. Translated: CASSLEGVATNEKLFF.

In this sample, this clone turned up once. In DNA, the CDR3 is TGTGCCAGCAGCTTATTCCGGGACAGGGGAGGAGGTGGCTACACCTTC. This encodes CASSLFRDRGGGGYTF. This chain uses TRBV7-2 with TRBJ1-2; 10 bases are a match to TRBD1. The ends lost 2 bases at V and 7 bases at J; junction bases unmatched: 10. Per the germline V gene, CDR1 is SGHTA and CDR2 is FQGNSA. This CDR3 contains 16 residues.

This chain links TRBV29-1 with TRBJ2-1, with TRBD2 matching 7 bases. The CDR3 totals 13 residues. The V segment lost 3 bases and the J segment 7 bases; nucleotides outside the gene matches: 6. Germline V gene sequence: CDR1 SQVTM, CDR2 ANQGSEA. CDR3 amino acids: CSVDIGGMNEQFF. In nucleotides, the CDR3 is TGCAGCGTTGACATCGGGGGGATGAATGAGCAGTTCTTC.

The chain joins TRBV7-9 to TRBJ1-2; 9 positions match TRBD1. Losses at the gene ends were 5 bases for V and 2 bases for J; bases not matched to a gene: 6. Germline V gene data show CDR1 as SEHNR and CDR2 as FQNEAQ (reference sequence). CDR3 size: 15 residues. The CDR3 region has the DNA TGTGCCAGCAGCCCGACGACAGGGGGAAACTATGGCTACACCTTC. It is translated as CASSPTTGGNYGYTF. Supplemented by reference TRBV7-9 and TRBJ1-2, the full variable domain reads DTGVSQNPRHKITKRGQNVTFRCDPISEHNRLYWYRQTLGQGPEFLTYFQNEAQLEKSRLLSDRFSAERPKGSFSTLEIQRTEQGDSAMYLCASSPTTGGNYGYTFGSGTRLTVV.

The chain is built from TRBV7-2 and TRBJ2-5; 16 bases agree with TRBD2. Germline CDR1 reads SGHTA; CDR2 reads FQGNSA. This CDR3 contains 17 residues. The V segment lost 3 bases and the J segment 5 bases; nucleotides outside the gene matches: 6. The CDR3 coding sequence is TGTGCCAGCAGCTTCGGGACTAGCGGGGGGGCGGGGGAGACCCAGTACTTC. It specifies CASSFGTSGGAGETQYF.

V is TRBV11-2 and J is TRBJ1-1; D is unclear. This CDR3 comprises 13 residues. Trimming took 4 bases from V and 3 from J, leaving 9 bases between them. The germline CDR1 and CDR2 sequences are SGHAT and FQNNGV. CDR3 sequence reads: CASSSNGDTEAFF. CDR3 nucleotide sequence: TGTGCCAGCAGCTCTAATGGAGACACTGAAGCTTTCTTT.

The V call is TRBV5-1, the J call TRBJ2-5; no clear D. The CDR3 runs to 14 residues. Trimming took 4 bases from V and 0 from J, leaving 10 bases between them. Per germline, CDR1 SGHRS and CDR2 YFSETQ. CDR3: CASSRALDQETQYF. The CDR3 coding sequence is TGCGCCAGCAGCCGCGCCCTGGACCAAGAGACCCAGTACTTC.

This clone occurred a few times. The chain uses TRBV5-1 and TRBJ2-7, with a tentative D call TRBD1 (8 bases). The CDR3 is 15 amino acids. The V and J ends lost 4 bases and 5 bases respectively, with 19 bases between them. Germline V CDR1 and CDR2: SGHRS, YFSETQ. The CDR3 nucleotides read TGCGCCAGCAGCCTTGGGGGGGGACAGGCCCACGAGCAGTACTTC. Amino acids: CASSLGGGQAHEQYF.

V and J are TRBV6-6 and TRBJ2-2; 7 bases agree with TRBD2. The CDR3 spans 15 residues. The germline gives CDR1 MNHNY, CDR2 SVGAGI (reference sequence). The V and J ends lost 4 bases and 6 bases, in that order; junction bases with no gene match: 8. The CDR3 DNA follows: TGTGCCAGCAGTTGGAGAGGGAGGGAGCCCGGGGAGCTGTTTTTT. Protein product: CASSWRGREPGELFF.

The chain couples TRBV7-2 to TRBJ2-2; TRBD1 might be the D (7 bases). The germline CDR1 and CDR2 sequences are SGHTA and FQGNSA. With 5 bases removed from V and 6 bases from J, the gap between germline ends came to 13 bases. This CDR3 spans 14 amino acids. The CDR3 coding sequence is TGTGCCAGCAGCCCTCAGGGGGGAGCCGGGGAGCTGTTTTTT. Residues: CASSPQGGAGELFF.

The V call is TRBV7-9, the J call TRBJ1-1, with a weak D call TRBD1 (5 bases). The CDR3 runs to 12 residues. The germline gives CDR1 SEHNR, CDR2 FQNEAQ (reference sequence). Trimming took off 5 bases at V and 5 bases at J, with 9 bases between the two ends. The CDR3 here is CASSPGETEAFF. CDR3 DNA sequence: TGTGCCAGCAGCCCGGGGGAAACTGAAGCTTTCTTT. The variable domain in full, with the rest retrieved from reference TRBV7-9 and TRBJ1-1, is DTGVSQNPRHKITKRGQNVTFRCDPISEHNRLYWYRQTLGQGPEFLTYFQNEAQLEKSRLLSDRFSAERPKGSFSTLEIQRTEQGDSAMYLCASSPGETEAFFGQGTRLTVV.

The genes are TRBV30 and TRBJ1-2; TRBD1 matches 8 bases. The J segment lost 1 base and the V segment lost 1 base, leaving 11 bases of the junction unmatched. The CDR3 is made up of 17 amino acids. The V gene's germline CDR1 is GTSNPN and CDR2 SVGIG (reference sequence). CDR3 residues: CAWSAALGTGYNYGYTF. The CDR3 region has the DNA TGTGCCTGGAGTGCCGCCCTCGGGACAGGTTATAACTATGGCTACACCTTC.

This chain uses TRBV27 with TRBJ2-3; 7 bases align to TRBD2. CDR1 and CDR2 (germline): MNHEY, SMNVEV (reference sequence). With 5 bases clipped from V and 7 bases from J, the junction kept 15 bases outside the gene matches. The CDR3 is 16 residues long. The CDR3 loop reads CASSRYLAEGQNTQYF. In DNA form, the CDR3 reads TGTGCCAGCAGTCGTTATCTAGCGGAGGGTCAAAATACGCAGTATTTT.